Below are 20 T cell receptor beta chains sequenced from a single sample in a study of cytotoxic CD8 clonotypes in ibrutinib-treated CLL. The data were produced by immunoSEQ multiplex PCR, yet TCRdb's version contains in-frame clones alone and is incomplete. The data contain approximately 74,000 clones, 65% to 85% of them singletons. The material sequenced was PBMCs, taken at disease progression, from a patient treated with ibrutinib. The receptors here all came from a human donor with chronic lymphocytic leukemia.

The chain carries TRBV5-6 and TRBJ1-4; the match to TRBD1 covers 9 bases. With V trimmed by 2 bases and J by 6 bases, 5 bases remained unmatched. The CDR3 is 15 amino acids. Germline lookup yields CDR1 SGHDT and CDR2 YYEEEE. The DNA of the CDR3 is TGTGCCAGCAGCTTTTCACAGGGGGCCCATGAAAAACTGTTTTTT. Translating gives CASSFSQGAHEKLFF.

In this sample, this clone turned up once. The chain links TRBV15 to TRBJ1-5, with unresolved D. V lost 0 bases and J lost 1, with 10 bases in between. The CDR3 spans 16 residues. Germline-derived CDR1 and CDR2 are LNHNV and YYDKDF (reference sequence). The CDR3 DNA reads TGTGCCACCAGCAGAGAGCATTTCAGGAGCAATCAGCCCCAGCATTTT. The encoded protein is CATSREHFRSNQPQHF.

This clone was detected only once. The chain couples TRBV4-1 to TRBJ2-5; the D is unclear. Trimming removed 1 base at V and 7 bases at J, with 13 bases between. This CDR3 contains 14 residues. The germline gives CDR1 MGHRA, CDR2 YSYEKL. CDR3 residues: CASSQVPTSGTQYF. In DNA, the CDR3 is TGCGCCAGCAGCCAAGTCCCTACCTCTGGGACCCAGTACTTC.

This clone occurred a few times. This chain links TRBV30 with TRBJ1-1; possible D gene TRBD1, 5 bases. The V gene lost 3 bases and the J gene lost 4 bases, with 12 bases spanning the gap. Germline CDR1 reads GTSNPN; CDR2 reads SVGIG (reference sequence). The CDR3 extends over 13 amino acids. The CDR3, as DNA: TGTGCCTGGAGCCCCCGAGGGGCCACTGAAGCTTTCTTT. It yields the protein CAWSPRGATEAFF.

The chain carries TRBV7-9 and TRBJ1-3, with TRBD1 as a possible D gene (5 bases). Germline V gene data show CDR1 as SEHNR and CDR2 as FQNEAQ (reference sequence). V was shortened by 5 bases and J by 2 bases, with 19 bases between the two germline ends. The CDR3 spans 17 residues. The CDR3 is CASSPTWGDSAGNTIYF. As DNA, the CDR3 is TGTGCCAGCAGCCCCACGTGGGGGGATAGCGCTGGAAACACCATATATTTT.

This chain connects TRBV10-3 to TRBJ2-5; the D gene is possibly TRBD1 (6 bases). The CDR3 is made up of 13 amino acids. The V gene lost 2 bases and the J gene lost 3 bases, with 7 bases spanning the gap. CDR1 ENHRY and CDR2 SYGVKD come from the germline V gene. CDR3 sequence reads: CAISEGTKETQYF. The CDR3 coding sequence is TGTGCCATCAGTGAGGGGACAAAAGAGACCCAGTACTTC.

CDR3 region: CASSLVHTGRFGTQYF. The CDR3 DNA sequence: TGTGCCAGCAGCTTAGTTCATACCGGAAGATTTGGGACCCAGTACTTC. This chain links TRBV7-8 with TRBJ2-5, with D hard to call. V dropped 1 base and J dropped 7 bases, with 19 bases sitting between them. The CDR3 contains 16 residues. The V gene's germline CDR1 is SGHVS and CDR2 FQNEAQ.

V and J are TRBV5-1 and TRBJ2-1, with D tentatively TRBD1 or TRBD2 (5 bases each). The V gene's germline CDR1 is SGHRS and CDR2 YFSETQ. There are 13 residues in the CDR3. Deletions cut 2 bases from V and 8 bases from J, with 11 bases between. The CDR3 DNA is TGCGCCAGCAGCTTTGTAGGGGACGATGAGCAGTTCTTC. It codes for CASSFVGDDEQFF.

The rearrangement joins TRBV11-3 to TRBJ2-3, with D possibly being TRBD1 (6 bases). Germline V gene data show CDR1 as SGHNT and CDR2 as YENEEA. The CDR3 runs 15 residues. V was trimmed by 5 bases and J by 6 bases, leaving 18 bases between them. In DNA form, the CDR3 reads TGTGCCAGCAGCCCGTCTAGCAGGGGTAGGGATACGCAGTATTTT. Translating gives CASSPSSRGRDTQYF.

The V gene is TRBV6-1, the J gene TRBJ1-5; D gene unclear. The germline V gene encodes CDR1 MNHNS and CDR2 SASEGT. CDR3 size: 12 residues. V lost 0 bases and J 6 bases, leaving 3 bases between the germline ends. CDR3 DNA sequence: TGTGCCAGCAGTGAAGCGCCTCAGCCCCAGCATTTT. Its translation: CASSEAPQPQHF.

The chain carries TRBV7-9 and TRBJ1-6; D is unresolved. V lost 6 bases and J 9 bases, leaving 18 bases between the germline ends. Germline V CDR1 and CDR2: SEHNR, FQNEAQ (reference sequence). There are 15 residues in the CDR3. The chain's CDR3 is CASSHDGILRSPLHF. Here the CDR3 DNA reads TGTGCCAGCAGTCACGACGGGATCCTCCGTTCACCCCTCCACTTT.

The chain uses TRBV1 and TRBJ2-5; TRBD2, the table's D call, lacks a check against the DNA. TRBV1 is a listed pseudogene. The CDR3 has 16 residues. CDR3 loop: CTSSLGVASAKETQYF. Here the CDR3 DNA reads TGCACCAGCAGCCTAGGGGTGGCTAGCGCTAAAGAGACCCAGTACTTC.

The chain couples TRBV6-1 to TRBJ1-1; D is ambiguous. This CDR3 is built from 12 residues. Germline CDR1 is MNHNS and CDR2 is SASEGT. The V and J ends lost 3 bases and 3 bases respectively, with 5 bases between them. CDR3 DNA: TGTGCCAGCAGTGACTTTGACACTGAAGCTTTCTTT. This translates into CASSDFDTEAFF.

The chain has TRBV5-5 and TRBJ2-1; 11 nucleotides line up with TRBD1. The CDR3 extends over 14 amino acids. Looked up from germline, CDR1 is SGHKS and CDR2 is YYEKEE (reference sequence). Trimming took 2 bases from V and 6 from J; bases not matched to a gene: 1. As DNA, the CDR3 is TGTGCCAGCAGCTTTGGGACAGGGGGCAATGAGCAGTTCTTC. Protein product: CASSFGTGGNEQFF.

This chain connects TRBV6-5 to TRBJ1-3, with D perhaps TRBD1 (6 bases). From germline, CDR1 is MNHEY and CDR2 SVGAGI. The CDR3 is 16 amino acids. With 3 bases removed from V and 4 bases from J, the gap between germline ends came to 16 bases. The CDR3 is CASSYAPGARGNTIYF. As DNA, the CDR3 is TGTGCCAGCAGTTATGCCCCGGGGGCGCGGGGAAACACCATATATTTT.

A note on this clone: A junction boundary mismatches the germline segment, possibly from a read error. This rearrangement joins TRBV6-5 to TRBJ1-4, with TRBD1 matching over 9 bases. There are 14 residues in the CDR3. In germline, CDR1 is MNHEY, CDR2 SVGAGI. CDR3 in amino acids: CASSYSNGQGPRTF. DNA of the CDR3: TGTGCCAGCAGTTACTCGAACGGACAGGGGCCTCGCACTTTT.

The V call is TRBV28, the J call TRBJ1-1; D unresolved. Deletions cut 7 bases from V and 1 base from J, with 10 bases between. Germline CDR1 is MDHEN and CDR2 is SYDVKM. This CDR3 contains 13 residues. The CDR3 DNA reads as TGTGCCAGCACCCGAGCGCCGAACACTGAAGCTTTCTTT. Translating gives CASTRAPNTEAFF.

The chain employs TRBV19 and TRBJ2-7, with 8 bases that match TRBD2. The germline gives CDR1 LNHDA, CDR2 SQIVND (reference sequence). The CDR3 contains 14 residues. Losses at the gene ends were 4 bases for V and 9 bases for J; bases not matched to a gene: 11. CDR3 sequence reads: CASSSGGREVRQYF. CDR3 nucleotide sequence: TGTGCCAGTAGTAGCGGTGGGCGGGAGGTGCGGCAGTACTTC.

V and J are TRBV18 and TRBJ2-1; D gene unclear. The CDR3 covers 14 residues. CDR1 KGHSH and CDR2 LQKENI come from the germline V gene. V was shortened by 6 bases and J by 2 bases, with 11 bases between the two germline ends. The CDR3, as DNA: TGTGCCAGCTCCCACAATATCCCCTACAATGAGCAGTTCTTC. It is translated as CASSHNIPYNEQFF. The full variable domain, with the rest looked up from reference TRBV18 and TRBJ2-1, is NAGVMQNPRHLVRRRGQEARLRCSPMKGHSHVYWYRQLPEEGLKFMVYLQKENIIDESGMPKERFSAEFPKEGPSILRIQQVVRGDSAAYFCASSHNIPYNEQFFGPGTRLTVL.

The chain links TRBV5-6 to TRBJ2-1; 8 nucleotides agree with TRBD2. V was pared by 5 bases and J by 10 bases, with 5 bases of the junction left unmatched. CDR1 and CDR2 (germline): SGHDT, YYEEEE. The CDR3 is 12 amino acids. In DNA form, the CDR3 reads TGTGCCAGCAGATGGCCGGGAGGGGAGCAGTTCTTC. Translated: CASRWPGGEQFF. Filled out from reference TRBV5-6 and TRBJ2-1, the complete variable domain reads DAGVTQSPTHLIKTRGQQVTLRCSPKSGHDTVSWYQQALGQGPQFIFQYYEEEERQRGNFPDRFSGHQFPNYSSELNVNALLLGDSALYLCASRWPGGEQFFGPGTRLTVL.